This TCR beta chain is drawn from a study of cytomegalovirus exposure and HLA in healthy donors. The PCR ran on 60 Vbeta and 13 Jbeta primers. In the study's own analysis: An analysis performed later counted about 80 million unique TCR beta chains (roughly 9.9 million of them shared). Here immunoSEQ multiplex PCR was the method, and the copy in TCRdb shows in-frame clones only, minus some. Clone size and the V and J calls come from that table; the DNA yielded D and trimming. The table includes about 160,000 clones, around 72% detected once. The origin of this receptor is a female donor in good health and CMV-seronegative. Sequencing was done on a sample of PBMCs.

The CDR3 spells CASSLQPAGTSGNEQFF. CDR3 in DNA: TGTGCCAGCAGCTTACAGCCCGCGGGGACTAGCGGGAATGAGCAGTTCTTC. The rearrangement links TRBV7-6 to TRBJ2-1; 12 positions agree with TRBD2. Germline V gene data show CDR1 as SGHVS and CDR2 as FNYEAQ. After removal of 2 bases from V and 7 bases from J, the junction contained 9 bases not matched to a gene. The CDR3 consists of 17 residues.